This entry lists 8 T cell receptor beta chains sequenced from one sample in a study. Using its own MiXCR run on the RT-PCR reads, TCRdb lists one record per CDR3 protein. The sample lists almost 700,000 distinct CDR3 sequences, approximately 15% occurring once. The material sequenced was memory CD4+ T cells from blood. The receptors derive from a female donor in good health, serving as a healthy control.

The chain carries TRBV6-2 or TRBV6-3 and TRBJ1-5; D ambiguous. The CDR3 has 12 residues. Trimming stripped 0 bases from V and 9 bases from J, with 6 bases between. Germline loops: CDR1 MNHEY, CDR2 SVGEGT. CDR3 nucleotides: TGTGCCAGCAGTTACTCGATGGGGCCCCAGCATTTT. Translated, it gives CASSYSMGPQHF.

This clonotype has ten or more counts. This chain joins TRBV28 and TRBJ2-5; D may match TRBD1 or TRBD2 (5 bases each). The CDR3 is 13 residues long. Germline CDR1 is MDHEN and CDR2 is SYDVKM. V was clipped by 8 bases and J by 5 bases, with 15 bases between them. The CDR3 spells CASCTIEGETQYF. CDR3 nucleotides: TGTGCCAGCTGCACCATTGAGGGGGAGACCCAGTACTTC.

This clonotype was seen ten or more times. A read error may account for a junction end that differs from germline. V usage is TRBV6-4 and J usage is TRBJ2-1; tentatively, D is TRBD2 (8 bases). The CDR3 has 15 residues. CDR1 is MRHNA and CDR2 is SNTAGT in the germline V gene. CDR3 bases: TGTGCCAACAGTGGAAGGGGGCGGGGGGAAGATGAGCAGTTCTTC. Amino acid sequence: CANSGRGRGEDEQFF.

This clonotype was seen ten or more times. The V and J genes are TRBV10-3 and TRBJ2-5; D ambiguous. CDR1 is ENHRY and CDR2 is SYGVKD in the germline V gene. Trimming pared 8 bases from V and 2 bases from J, leaving 15 bases between. The CDR3 spans 14 residues. This chain's CDR3 is CAIAGSPDQETQYF. In DNA form, the CDR3 reads TGTGCCATCGCTGGCAGCCCGGATCAAGAGACCCAGTACTTC.

The chain couples TRBV20-1 to TRBJ2-5; 8 bases agree with TRBD1. The CDR3 totals 14 residues. The germline V gene has CDR1 DFQATT and CDR2 SNEGSKA (reference sequence). Trimming removed 5 bases from V and 6 bases from J; junction bases left unmatched: 11. CDR3 sequence reads: CSASTGQGAKTQYF. DNA for the CDR3: TGCAGTGCTTCGACCGGGCAGGGGGCAAAGACCCAGTACTTC.

V and J are TRBV3-1 and TRBJ1-5; possibly TRBD1 for D (5 bases). Per the germline V gene, CDR1 is LGHDT and CDR2 is YNNKEL (reference sequence). Trimming took 1 base from V and 5 from J, leaving 12 bases between them. This CDR3 contains 15 residues. The CDR3 is CASSQGPGGHQPQHF. In DNA form, the CDR3 reads TGTGCCAGCAGCCAAGGCCCGGGGGGACATCAGCCCCAGCATTTT.

The rearrangement joins TRBV11-2 to TRBJ1-1; no definite D call. This CDR3 is 13 amino acids long. V was trimmed by 2 bases and J by 5 bases, leaving 9 bases between them. Germline-derived CDR1 and CDR2 are SGHAT and FQNNGV. The CDR3, as DNA: TGTGCCAGCAGCTTAATTCCCAGGACTGAAGCTTTCTTT. The encoded protein is CASSLIPRTEAFF.

This clonotype has at least ten counts. The CDR3 DNA sequence: TGCAGTGCTAGTCCAGGATTGAACACTGAAGCTTTCTTT. Its protein product is CSASPGLNTEAFF. The rearrangement links TRBV20-1 to TRBJ1-1; D gene uncertain. V lost 3 bases and J 0 bases, leaving 8 bases between the germline ends. The V gene's germline CDR1 is DFQATT and CDR2 SNEGSKA (reference sequence). This CDR3 comprises 13 residues.